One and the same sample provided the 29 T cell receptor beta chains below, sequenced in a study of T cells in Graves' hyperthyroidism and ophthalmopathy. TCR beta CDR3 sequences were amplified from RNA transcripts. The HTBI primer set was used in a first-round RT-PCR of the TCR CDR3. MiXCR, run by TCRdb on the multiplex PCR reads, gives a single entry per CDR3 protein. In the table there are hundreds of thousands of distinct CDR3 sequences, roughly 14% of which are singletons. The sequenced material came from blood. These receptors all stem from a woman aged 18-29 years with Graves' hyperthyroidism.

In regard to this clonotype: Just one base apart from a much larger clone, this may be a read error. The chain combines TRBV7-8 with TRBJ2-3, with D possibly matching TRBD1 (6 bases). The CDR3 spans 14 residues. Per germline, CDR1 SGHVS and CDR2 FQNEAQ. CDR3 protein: CASSIGRDTDTKYF. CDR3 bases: TGTGCCAGCAGCATTGGCAGGGACACAGATACGAAGTATTTT.

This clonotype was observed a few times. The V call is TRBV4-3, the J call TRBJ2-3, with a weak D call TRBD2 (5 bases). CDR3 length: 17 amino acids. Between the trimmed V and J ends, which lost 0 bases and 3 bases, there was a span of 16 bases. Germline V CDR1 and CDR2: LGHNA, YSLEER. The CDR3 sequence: CASSQEGASSPTDTQYF. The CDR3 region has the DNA TGCGCCAGCAGCCAAGAAGGAGCTAGCAGCCCGACAGATACGCAGTATTTT.

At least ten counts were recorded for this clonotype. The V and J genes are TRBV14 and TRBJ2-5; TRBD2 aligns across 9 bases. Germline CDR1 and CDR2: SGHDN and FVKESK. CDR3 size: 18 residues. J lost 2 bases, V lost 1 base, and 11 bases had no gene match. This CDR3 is CASSQVGSGRSYQETQYF. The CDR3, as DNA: TGTGCCAGCAGCCAAGTAGGCAGCGGGAGGTCTTATCAAGAGACCCAGTACTTC.

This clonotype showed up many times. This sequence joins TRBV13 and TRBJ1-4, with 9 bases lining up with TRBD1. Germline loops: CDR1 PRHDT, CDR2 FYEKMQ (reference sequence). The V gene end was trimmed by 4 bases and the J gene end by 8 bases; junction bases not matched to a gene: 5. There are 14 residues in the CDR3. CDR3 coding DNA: TGTGCCAGCAGCTCCGGGACAGGGCGCGAAAAACTGTTTTTT. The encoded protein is CASSSGTGREKLFF.

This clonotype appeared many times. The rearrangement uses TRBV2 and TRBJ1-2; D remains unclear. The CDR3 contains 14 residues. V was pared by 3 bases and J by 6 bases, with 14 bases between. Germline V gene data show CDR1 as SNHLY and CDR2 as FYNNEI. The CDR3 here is CASSDSGIHDGYTF. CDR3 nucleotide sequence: TGTGCCAGCAGTGACAGCGGTATTCACGATGGCTACACCTTC.

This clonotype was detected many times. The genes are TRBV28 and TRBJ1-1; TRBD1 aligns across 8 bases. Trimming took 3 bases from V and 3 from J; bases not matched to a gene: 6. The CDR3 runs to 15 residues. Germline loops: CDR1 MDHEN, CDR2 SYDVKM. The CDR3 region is CASSFRGRGYTEAFF. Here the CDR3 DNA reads TGTGCCAGCAGTTTCAGGGGGCGCGGGTACACTGAAGCTTTCTTT.

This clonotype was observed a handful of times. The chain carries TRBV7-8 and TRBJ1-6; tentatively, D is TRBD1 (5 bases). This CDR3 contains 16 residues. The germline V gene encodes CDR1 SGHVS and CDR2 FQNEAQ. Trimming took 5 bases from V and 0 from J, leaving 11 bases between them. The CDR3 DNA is TGTGCCAGCAGCCATCGGACACGCTCCTATAATTCACCCCTCCACTTT. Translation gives CASSHRTRSYNSPLHF.

CDR3 loop: CSASRLAGLSYNEQFF. The DNA of the CDR3 is TGCAGCGCCTCCCGACTGGCGGGGTTGTCCTACAATGAGCAGTTCTTC. The rearrangement links TRBV29-1 to TRBJ2-1, with a tentative D call TRBD2 (6 bases). This CDR3 region has 16 residues. Germline CDR1 and CDR2: SQVTM and ANQGSEA. V dropped 7 bases and J dropped 1 base, with 20 bases sitting between them.

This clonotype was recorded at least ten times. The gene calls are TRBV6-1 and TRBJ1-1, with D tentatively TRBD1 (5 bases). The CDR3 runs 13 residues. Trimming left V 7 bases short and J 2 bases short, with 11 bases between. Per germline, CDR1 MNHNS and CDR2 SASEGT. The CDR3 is CASTAGPNTEAFF. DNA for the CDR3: TGTGCCAGCACCGCGGGGCCTAACACTGAAGCTTTCTTT.

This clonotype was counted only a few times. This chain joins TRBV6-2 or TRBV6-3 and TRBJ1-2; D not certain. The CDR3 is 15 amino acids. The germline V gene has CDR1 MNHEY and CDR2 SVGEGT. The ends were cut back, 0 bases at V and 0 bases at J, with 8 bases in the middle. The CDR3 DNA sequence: TGTGCCAGCAGTTACTCGAGGAATTCTAACTATGGCTACACCTTC. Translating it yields CASSYSRNSNYGYTF.

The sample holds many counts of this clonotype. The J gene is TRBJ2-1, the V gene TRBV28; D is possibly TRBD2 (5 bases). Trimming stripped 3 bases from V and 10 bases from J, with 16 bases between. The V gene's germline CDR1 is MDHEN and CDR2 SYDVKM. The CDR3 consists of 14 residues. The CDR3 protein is CASSFRSGGIEQFF. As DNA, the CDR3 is TGTGCCAGCAGTTTCCGAAGCGGCGGCATCGAGCAGTTCTTC.

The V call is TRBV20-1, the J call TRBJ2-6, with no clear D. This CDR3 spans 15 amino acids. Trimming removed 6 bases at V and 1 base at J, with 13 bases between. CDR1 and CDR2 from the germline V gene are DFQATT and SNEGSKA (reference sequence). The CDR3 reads CSATARRSGANVLTF. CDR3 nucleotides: TGCAGTGCAACCGCCCGACGGTCTGGGGCCAACGTCCTGACTTTC.

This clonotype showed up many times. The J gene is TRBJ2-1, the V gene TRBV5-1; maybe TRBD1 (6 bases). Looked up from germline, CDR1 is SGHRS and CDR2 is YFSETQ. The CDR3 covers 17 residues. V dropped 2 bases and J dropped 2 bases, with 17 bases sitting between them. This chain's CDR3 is CASSFSRQEPTYNEQFF. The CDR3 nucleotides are TGCGCCAGCAGCTTCTCTCGACAGGAACCCACCTACAATGAGCAGTTCTTC.

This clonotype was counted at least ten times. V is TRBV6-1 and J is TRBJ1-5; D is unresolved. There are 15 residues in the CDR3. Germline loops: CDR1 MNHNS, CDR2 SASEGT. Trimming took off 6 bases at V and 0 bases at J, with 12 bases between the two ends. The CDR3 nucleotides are TGTGCCAGCAGCAAAGGGAGTTATAGCAATCAGCCCCAGCATTTT. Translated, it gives CASSKGSYSNQPQHF.

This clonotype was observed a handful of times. Written as DNA, the CDR3 is TGTGCCAGCAGCCTACCCCCAGGAGCTGAAGCTTTCTTT. Residues: CASSLPPGAEAFF. V usage is TRBV5-6 and J usage is TRBJ1-1; no clear D gene. Trimming removed 4 bases at V and 6 bases at J, with 13 bases between. The CDR3 has 13 amino acids. Germline CDR1 reads SGHDT; CDR2 reads YYEEEE.

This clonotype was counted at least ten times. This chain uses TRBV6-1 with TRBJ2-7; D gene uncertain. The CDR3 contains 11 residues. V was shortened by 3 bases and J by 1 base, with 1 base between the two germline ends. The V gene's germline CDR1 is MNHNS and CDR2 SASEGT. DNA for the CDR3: TGTGCCAGCAGTGATTCCTACGAGCAGTACTTC. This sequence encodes CASSDSYEQYF.

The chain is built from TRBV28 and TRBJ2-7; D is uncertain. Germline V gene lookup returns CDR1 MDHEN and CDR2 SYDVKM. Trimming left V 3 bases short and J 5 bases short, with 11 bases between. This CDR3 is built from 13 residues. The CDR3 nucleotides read TGTGCCAGCAGTTTCCCCGGTATCCACGAGCAGTACTTC. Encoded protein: CASSFPGIHEQYF.

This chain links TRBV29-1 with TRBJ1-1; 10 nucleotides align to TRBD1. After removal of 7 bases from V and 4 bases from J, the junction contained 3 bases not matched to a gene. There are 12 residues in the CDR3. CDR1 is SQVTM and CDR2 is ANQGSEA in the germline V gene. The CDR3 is CSGGQGTTEAFF. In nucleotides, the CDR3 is TGCAGCGGGGGACAGGGGACCACTGAAGCTTTCTTT.

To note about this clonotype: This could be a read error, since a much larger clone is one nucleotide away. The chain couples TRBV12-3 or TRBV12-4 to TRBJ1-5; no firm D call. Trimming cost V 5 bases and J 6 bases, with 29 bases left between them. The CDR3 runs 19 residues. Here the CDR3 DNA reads TGTGCCAGCAGTGACCAACTACAGAGGCTGGTCATACGGGGTCAGCCCCAGCATTTT. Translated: CASSDQLQRLVIRGQPQHF.

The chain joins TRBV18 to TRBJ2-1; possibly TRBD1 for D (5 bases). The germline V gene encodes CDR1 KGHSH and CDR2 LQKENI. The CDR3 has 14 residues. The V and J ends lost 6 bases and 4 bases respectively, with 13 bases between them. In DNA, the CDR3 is TGTGCCAGCTCTAGAGACAGCATGTACAATGAGCAGTTCTTC. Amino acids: CASSRDSMYNEQFF. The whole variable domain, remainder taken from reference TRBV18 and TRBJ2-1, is NAGVMQNPRHLVRRRGQEARLRCSPMKGHSHVYWYRQLPEEGLKFMVYLQKENIIDESGMPKERFSAEFPKEGPSILRIQQVVRGDSAAYFCASSRDSMYNEQFFGPGTRLTVL.

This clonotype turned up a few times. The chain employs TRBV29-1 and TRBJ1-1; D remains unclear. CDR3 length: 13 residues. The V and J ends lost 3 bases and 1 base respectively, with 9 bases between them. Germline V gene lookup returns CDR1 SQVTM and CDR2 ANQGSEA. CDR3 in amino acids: CSVDGEWNTEAFF. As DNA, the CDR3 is TGCAGCGTTGATGGGGAATGGAACACTGAAGCTTTCTTT. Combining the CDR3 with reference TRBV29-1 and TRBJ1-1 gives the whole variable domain SAVISQKPSRDICQRGTSLTIQCQVDSQVTMMFWYRQQPGQSLTLIATANQGSEATYESGFVIDKFPISRPNLTFSTLTVSNMSPEDSSIYLCSVDGEWNTEAFFGQGTRLTVV.

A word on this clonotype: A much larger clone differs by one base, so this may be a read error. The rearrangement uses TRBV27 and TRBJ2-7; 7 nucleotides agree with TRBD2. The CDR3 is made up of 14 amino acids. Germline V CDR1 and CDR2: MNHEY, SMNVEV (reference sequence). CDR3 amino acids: CASSQQRGPYEQCF. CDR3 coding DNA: TGTGCCAGCAGCCAACAGCGGGGCCCCTACGAGCAGTGCTTC.

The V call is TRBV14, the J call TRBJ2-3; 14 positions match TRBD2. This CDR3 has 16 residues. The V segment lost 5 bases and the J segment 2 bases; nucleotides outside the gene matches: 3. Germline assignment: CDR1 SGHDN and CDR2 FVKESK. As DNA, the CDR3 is TGTGCCAGCAGCGGACTAGCGGGGGGTATCACAGATACGCAGTATTTT. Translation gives CASSGLAGGITDTQYF.

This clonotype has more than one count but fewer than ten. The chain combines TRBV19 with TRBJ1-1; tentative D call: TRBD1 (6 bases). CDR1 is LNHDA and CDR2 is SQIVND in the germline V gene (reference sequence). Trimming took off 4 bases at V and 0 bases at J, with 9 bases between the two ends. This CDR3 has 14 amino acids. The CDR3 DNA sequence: TGTGCCAGTAGTACCAACAGGGTGAACACTGAAGCTTTCTTT. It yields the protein CASSTNRVNTEAFF.

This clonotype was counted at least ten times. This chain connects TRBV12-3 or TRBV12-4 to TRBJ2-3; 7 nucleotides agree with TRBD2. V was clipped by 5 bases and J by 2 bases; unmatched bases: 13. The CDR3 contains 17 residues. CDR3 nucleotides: TGTGCCAGCAGTCAAACTCGGCGACTAGCTCCCACAGATACGCAGTATTTT. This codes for CASSQTRRLAPTDTQYF.

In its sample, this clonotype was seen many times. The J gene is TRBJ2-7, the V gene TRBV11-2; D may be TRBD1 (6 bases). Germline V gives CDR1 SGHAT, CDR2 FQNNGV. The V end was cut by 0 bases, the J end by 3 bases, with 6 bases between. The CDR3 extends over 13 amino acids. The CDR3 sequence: CASSLEQGYEQYF. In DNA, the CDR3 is TGTGCCAGCAGCTTAGAACAGGGCTACGAGCAGTACTTC.

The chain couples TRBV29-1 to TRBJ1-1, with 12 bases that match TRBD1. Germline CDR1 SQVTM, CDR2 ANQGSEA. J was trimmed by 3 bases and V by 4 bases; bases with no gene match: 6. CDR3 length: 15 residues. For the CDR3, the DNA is TGCAGCGTTGGTAGGGACAGGGGGCTGGACACTGAAGCTTTCTTT. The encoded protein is CSVGRDRGLDTEAFF.

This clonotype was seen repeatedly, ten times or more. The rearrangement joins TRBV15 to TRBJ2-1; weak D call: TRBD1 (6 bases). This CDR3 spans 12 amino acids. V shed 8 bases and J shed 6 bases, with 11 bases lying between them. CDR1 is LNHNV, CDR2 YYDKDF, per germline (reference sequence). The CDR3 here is CATEETGNEQFF. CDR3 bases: TGTGCCACCGAAGAGACAGGCAATGAGCAGTTCTTC.

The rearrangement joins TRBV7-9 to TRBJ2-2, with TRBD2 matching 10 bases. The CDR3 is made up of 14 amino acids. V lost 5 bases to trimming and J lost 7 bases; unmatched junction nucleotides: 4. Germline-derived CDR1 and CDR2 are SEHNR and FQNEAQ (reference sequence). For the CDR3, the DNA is TGTGCCAGCAGCCCCGGGACTAGCGTCGGGGAGCTGTTTTTT. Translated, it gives CASSPGTSVGELFF.